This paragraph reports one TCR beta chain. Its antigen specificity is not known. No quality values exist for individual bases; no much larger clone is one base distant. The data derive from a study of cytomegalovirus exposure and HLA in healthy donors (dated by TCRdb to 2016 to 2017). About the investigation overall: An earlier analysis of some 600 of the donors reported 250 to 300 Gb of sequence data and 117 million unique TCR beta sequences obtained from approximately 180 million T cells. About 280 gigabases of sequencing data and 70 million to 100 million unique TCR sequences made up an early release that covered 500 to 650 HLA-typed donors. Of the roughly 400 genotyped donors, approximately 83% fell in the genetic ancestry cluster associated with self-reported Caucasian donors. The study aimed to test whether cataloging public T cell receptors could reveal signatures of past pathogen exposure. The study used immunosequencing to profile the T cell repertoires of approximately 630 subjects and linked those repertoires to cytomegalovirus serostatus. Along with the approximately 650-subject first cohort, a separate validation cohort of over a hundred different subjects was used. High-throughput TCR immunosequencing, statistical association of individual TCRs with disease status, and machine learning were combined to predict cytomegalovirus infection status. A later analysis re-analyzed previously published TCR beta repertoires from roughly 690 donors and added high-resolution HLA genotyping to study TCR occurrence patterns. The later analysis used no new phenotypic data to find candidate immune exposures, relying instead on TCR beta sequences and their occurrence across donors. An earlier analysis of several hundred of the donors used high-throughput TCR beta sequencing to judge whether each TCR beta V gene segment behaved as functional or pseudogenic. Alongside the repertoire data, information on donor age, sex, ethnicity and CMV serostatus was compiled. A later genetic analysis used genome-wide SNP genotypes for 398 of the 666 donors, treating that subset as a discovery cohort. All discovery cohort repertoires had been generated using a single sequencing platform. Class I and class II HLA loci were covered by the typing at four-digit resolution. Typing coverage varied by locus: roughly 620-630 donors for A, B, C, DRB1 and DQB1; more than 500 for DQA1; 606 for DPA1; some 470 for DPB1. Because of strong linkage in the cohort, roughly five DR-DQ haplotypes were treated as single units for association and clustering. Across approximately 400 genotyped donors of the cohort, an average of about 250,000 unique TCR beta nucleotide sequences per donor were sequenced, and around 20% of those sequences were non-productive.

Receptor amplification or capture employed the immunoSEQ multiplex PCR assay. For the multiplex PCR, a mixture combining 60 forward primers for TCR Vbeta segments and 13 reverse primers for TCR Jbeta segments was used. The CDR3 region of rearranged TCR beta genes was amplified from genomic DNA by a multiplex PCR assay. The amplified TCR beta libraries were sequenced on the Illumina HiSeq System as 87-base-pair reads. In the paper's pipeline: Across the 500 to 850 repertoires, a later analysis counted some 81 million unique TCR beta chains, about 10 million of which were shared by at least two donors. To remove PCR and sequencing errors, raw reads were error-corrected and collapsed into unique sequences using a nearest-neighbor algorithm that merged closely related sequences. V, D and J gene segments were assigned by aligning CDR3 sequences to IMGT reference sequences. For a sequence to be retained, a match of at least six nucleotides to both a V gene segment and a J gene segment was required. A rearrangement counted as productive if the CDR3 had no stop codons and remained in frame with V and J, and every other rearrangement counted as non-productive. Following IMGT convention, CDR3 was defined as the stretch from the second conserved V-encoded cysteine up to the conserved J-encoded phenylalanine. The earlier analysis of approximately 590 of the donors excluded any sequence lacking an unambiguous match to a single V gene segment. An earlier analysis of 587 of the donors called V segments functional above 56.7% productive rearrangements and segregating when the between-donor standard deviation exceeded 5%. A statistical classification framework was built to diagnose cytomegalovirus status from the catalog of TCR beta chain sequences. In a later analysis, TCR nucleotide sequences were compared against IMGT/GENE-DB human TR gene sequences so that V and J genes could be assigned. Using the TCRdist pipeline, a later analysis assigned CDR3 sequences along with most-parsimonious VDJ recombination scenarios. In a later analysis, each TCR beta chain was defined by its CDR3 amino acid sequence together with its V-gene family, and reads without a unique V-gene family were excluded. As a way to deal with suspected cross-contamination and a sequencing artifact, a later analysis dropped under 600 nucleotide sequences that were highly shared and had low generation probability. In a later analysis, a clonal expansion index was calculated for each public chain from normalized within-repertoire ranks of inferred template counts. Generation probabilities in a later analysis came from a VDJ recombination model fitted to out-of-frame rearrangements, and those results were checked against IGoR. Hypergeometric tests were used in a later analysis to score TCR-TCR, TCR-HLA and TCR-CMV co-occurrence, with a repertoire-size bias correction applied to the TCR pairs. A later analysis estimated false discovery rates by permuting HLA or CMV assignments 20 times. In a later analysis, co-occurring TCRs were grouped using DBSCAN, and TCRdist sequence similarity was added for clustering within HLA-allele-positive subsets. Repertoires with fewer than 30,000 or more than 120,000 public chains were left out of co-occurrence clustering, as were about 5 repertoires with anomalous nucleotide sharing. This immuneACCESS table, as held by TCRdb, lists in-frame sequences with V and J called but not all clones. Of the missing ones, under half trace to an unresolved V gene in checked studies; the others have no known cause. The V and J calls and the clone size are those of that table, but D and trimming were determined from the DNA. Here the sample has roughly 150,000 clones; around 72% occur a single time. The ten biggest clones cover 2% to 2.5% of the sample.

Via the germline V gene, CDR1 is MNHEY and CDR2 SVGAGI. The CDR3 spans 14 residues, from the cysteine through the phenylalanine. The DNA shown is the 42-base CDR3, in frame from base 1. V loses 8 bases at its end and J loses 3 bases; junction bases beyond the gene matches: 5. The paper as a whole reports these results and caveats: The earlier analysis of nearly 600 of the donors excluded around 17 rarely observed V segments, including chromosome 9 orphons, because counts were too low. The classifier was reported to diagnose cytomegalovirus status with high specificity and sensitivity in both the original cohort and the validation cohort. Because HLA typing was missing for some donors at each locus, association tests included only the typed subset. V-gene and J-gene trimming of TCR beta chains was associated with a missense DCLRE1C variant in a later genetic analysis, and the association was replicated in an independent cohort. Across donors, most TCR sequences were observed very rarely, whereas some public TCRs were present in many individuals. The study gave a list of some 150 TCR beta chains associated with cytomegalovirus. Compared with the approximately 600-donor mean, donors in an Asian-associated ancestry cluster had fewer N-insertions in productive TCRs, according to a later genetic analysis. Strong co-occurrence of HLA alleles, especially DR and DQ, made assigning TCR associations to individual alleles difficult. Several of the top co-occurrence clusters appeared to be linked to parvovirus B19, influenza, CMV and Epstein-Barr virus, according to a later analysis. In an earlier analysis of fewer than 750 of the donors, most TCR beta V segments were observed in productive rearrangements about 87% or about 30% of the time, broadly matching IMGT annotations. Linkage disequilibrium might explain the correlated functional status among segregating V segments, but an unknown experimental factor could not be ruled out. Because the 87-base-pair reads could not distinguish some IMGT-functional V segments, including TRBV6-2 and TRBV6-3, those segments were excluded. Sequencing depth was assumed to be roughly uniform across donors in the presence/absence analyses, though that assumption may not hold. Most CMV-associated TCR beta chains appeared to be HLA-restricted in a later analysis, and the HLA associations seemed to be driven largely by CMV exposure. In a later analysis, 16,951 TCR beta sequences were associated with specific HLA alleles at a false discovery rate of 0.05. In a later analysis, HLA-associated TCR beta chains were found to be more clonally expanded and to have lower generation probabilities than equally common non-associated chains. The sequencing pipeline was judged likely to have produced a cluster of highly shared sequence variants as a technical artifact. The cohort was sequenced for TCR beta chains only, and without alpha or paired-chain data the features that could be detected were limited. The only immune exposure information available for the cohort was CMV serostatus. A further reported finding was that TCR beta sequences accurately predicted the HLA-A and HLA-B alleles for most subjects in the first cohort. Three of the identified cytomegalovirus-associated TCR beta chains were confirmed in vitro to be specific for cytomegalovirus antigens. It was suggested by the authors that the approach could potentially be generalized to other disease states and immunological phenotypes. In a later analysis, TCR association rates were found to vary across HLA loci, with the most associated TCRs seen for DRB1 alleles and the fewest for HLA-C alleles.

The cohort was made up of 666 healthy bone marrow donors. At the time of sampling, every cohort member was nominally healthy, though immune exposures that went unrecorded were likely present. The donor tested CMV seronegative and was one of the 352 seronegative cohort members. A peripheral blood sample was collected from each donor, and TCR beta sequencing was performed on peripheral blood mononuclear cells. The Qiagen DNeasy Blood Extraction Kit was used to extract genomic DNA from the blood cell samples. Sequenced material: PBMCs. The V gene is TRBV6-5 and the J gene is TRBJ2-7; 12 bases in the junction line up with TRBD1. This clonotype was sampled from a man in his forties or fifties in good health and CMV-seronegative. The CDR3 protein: CASGDRGPSYEQYF. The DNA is TGTGCCAGCGGGGACAGGGGGCCTAGCTACGAGCAGTACTTC.